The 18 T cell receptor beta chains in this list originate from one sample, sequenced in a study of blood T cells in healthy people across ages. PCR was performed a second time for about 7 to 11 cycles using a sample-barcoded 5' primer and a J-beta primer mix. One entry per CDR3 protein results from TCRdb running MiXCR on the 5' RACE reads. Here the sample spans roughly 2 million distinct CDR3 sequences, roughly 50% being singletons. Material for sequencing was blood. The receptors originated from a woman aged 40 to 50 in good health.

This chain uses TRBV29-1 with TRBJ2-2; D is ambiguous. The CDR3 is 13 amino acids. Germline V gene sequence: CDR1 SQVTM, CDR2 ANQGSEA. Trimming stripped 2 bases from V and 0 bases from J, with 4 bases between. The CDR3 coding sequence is TGCAGCGTTGAACCTTCGAACACCGGGGAGCTGTTTTTT. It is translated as CSVEPSNTGELFF.

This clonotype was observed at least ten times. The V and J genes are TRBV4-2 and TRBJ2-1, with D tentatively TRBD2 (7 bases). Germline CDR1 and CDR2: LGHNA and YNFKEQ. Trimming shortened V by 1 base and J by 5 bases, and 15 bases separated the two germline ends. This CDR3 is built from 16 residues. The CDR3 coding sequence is TGTGCCAGCAGCCAAGCGCCCAGGGAGGGGGACAATGAGCAGTTCTTC. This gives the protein CASSQAPREGDNEQFF.

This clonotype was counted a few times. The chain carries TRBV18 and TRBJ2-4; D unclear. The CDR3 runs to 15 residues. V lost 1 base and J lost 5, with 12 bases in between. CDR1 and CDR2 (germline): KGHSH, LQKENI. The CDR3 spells CASSPQGRSENIQYF. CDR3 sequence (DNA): TGTGCCAGCTCACCACAAGGCAGGTCAGAAAACATTCAGTACTTC.

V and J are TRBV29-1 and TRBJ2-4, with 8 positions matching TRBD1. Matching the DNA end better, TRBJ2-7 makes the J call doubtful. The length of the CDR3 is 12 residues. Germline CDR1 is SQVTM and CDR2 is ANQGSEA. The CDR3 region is CSAITGGYEQYF. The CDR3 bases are TGCAGCGCTATAACAGGGGGCTACGAGCAGTACTTC.

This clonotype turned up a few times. The CDR3 loop reads CASSLESGLGIYNEQFF. The CDR3 region has the DNA TGTGCCAGCAGCTTAGAATCCGGACTAGGAATCTACAATGAGCAGTTCTTC. The chain carries TRBV7-2 and TRBJ2-1; 7 bases agree with TRBD2. Germline CDR1 reads SGHTA; CDR2 reads FQGNSA. There are 17 residues in the CDR3. J lost 3 bases, V lost 1 base, and 9 bases had no gene match.

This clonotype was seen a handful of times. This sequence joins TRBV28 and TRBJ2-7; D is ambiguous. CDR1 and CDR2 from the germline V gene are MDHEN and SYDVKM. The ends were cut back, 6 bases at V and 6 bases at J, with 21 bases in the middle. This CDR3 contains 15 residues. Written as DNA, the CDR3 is TGTGCCAGCAGCCTCATAGACGGGCGTATAGCCGAGCAGTACTTC. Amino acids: CASSLIDGRIAEQYF.

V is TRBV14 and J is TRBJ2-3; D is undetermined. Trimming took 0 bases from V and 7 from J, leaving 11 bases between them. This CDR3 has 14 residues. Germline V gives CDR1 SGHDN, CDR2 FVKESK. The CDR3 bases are TGTGCCAGCAGCCAAGAGGTAGCAGCGAATACGCAGTATTTT. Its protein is CASSQEVAANTQYF.

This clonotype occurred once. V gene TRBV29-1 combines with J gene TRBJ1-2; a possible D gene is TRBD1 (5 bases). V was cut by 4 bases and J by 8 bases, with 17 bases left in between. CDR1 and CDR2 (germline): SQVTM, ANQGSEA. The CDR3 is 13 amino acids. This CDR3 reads CSVVPNDSTGYTF. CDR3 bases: TGCAGCGTTGTTCCCAACGACAGCACGGGCTACACCTTC.

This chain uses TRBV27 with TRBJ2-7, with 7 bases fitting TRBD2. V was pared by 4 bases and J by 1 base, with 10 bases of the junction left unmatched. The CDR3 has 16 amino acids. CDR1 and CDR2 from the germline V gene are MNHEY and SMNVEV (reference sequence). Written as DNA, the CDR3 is TGTGCCAGCAGTTCCTCCGCGGGGGAGAAGTCCTACGAGCAGTACTTC. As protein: CASSSSAGEKSYEQYF.

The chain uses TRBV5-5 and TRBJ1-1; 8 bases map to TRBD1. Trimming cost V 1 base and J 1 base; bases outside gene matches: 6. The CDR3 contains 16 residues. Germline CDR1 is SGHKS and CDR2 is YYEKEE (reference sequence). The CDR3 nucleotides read TGTGCCAGCAGCTTGTCCAGGGGGCTGGGGAACACTGAAGCTTTCTTT. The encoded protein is CASSLSRGLGNTEAFF.

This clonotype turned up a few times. The CDR3 DNA is TGTGCCAGCAGTTCTCGGATACAGGGAGGGGGATCAGATACGCAGTATTTT. Protein: CASSSRIQGGGSDTQYF. The chain is built from TRBV27 and TRBJ2-3, with D maybe TRBD2 (7 bases). The CDR3 has 17 residues. Germline V gene data show CDR1 as MNHEY and CDR2 as SMNVEV (reference sequence). The V and J ends lost 4 bases and 4 bases respectively, with 21 bases between them.

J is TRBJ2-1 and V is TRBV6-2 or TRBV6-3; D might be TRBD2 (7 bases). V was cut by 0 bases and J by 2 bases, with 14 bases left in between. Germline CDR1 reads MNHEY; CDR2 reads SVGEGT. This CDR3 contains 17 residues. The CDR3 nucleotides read TGTGCCAGCAGTTACTCGGATTTGGGGGGGCCCTACAATGAGCAGTTCTTC. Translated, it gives CASSYSDLGGPYNEQFF.

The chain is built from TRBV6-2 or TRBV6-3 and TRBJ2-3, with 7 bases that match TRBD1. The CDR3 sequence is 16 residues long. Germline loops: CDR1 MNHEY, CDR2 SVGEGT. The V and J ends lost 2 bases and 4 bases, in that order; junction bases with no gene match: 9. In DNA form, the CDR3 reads TGTGCCAGCAGTTACCTCTCCGACAGGGTTGCAGATACGCAGTATTTT. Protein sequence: CASSYLSDRVADTQYF.

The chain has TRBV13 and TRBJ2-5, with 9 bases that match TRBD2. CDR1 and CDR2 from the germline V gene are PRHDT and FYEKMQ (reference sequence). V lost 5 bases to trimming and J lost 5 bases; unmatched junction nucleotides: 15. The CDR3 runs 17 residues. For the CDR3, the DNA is TGTGCCAGCAGCGCAAACCCCGCAGCGGGGGGCCGGGAGACCCAGTACTTC. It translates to CASSANPAAGGRETQYF.

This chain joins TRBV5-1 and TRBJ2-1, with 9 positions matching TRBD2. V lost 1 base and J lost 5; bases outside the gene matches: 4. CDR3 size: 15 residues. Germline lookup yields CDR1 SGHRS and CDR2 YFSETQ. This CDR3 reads CASSLMTSGNNEQFF. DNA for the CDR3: TGCGCCAGCAGCTTGATGACTAGCGGAAACAATGAGCAGTTCTTC.

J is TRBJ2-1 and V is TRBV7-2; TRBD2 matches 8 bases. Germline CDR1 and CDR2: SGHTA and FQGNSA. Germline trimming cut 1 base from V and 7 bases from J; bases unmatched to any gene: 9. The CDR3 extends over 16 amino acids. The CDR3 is CASSLDPRRGGNEQFF. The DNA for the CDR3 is TGTGCCAGCAGCTTAGATCCTCGCCGGGGGGGGAATGAGCAGTTCTTC.

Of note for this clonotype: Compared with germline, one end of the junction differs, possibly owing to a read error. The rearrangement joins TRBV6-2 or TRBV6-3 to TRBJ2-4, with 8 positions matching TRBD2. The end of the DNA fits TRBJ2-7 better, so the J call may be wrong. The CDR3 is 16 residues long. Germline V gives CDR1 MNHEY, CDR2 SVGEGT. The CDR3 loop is CASSYNQRGPSYEQYF. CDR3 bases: TGCGCCAGCAGTTACAATCAGCGGGGGCCATCCTACGAGCAGTACTTC.

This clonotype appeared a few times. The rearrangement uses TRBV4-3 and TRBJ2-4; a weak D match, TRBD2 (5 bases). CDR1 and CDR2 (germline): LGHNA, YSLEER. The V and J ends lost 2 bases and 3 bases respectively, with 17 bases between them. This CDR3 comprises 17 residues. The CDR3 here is CASSQKGEPGIKNIQYF. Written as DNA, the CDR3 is TGCGCCAGCAGCCAAAAAGGAGAGCCCGGGATCAAAAACATTCAGTACTTC.